This T cell receptor beta chain was documented in a study of coeliac disease (dated by TCRdb to the early 2020s). For the study in its entirety: Coeliac patients were classed as newly diagnosed active disease, refractory coeliac disease type I, or disease controlled by a gluten-free diet. Samples from over 26 subjects were successfully TRB sequenced, and these included 20 to 25 paired samples of bulk unsorted intraepithelial and lamina propria cells. The study was aimed at characterising TR repertoires of small intestinal T cells in active, refractory type I and gluten-free-diet-treated coeliac disease. The study applied next-generation sequencing of rearranged TRB and TRG CDR3 regions to small intestinal lymphocyte fractions from coeliac and non-coeliac patients. High-resolution HLA typing was unavailable, so biased TRBV7-2 usage was queried as a proof of principle. A total of 30 or so patients took part in the full study: 22 had serologically confirmed coeliac disease and 8 were controls with non-small intestinal disorders. Study-wide findings and limitations: TRB repertoires were largely private; most amino acid sequences were unique to one sample, and V-gene usage did not differ significantly by disease group. Compared with controls, active coeliac intraepithelial and lamina propria samples had TRB and TRG repertoires of lower clonality, which suggests that diverse T cells were recruited. The approach was considered by the authors to be unsuitable for unbiased detection of gliadin-specific T cells, as gliadin-specific T cells are scarce and rarely shared between patients. High-purity fractions were not obtained when intraepithelial cells were separated from lamina propria cells, so cross-contamination between compartments was possible.

Aliquots of hundreds of thousands of cells were frozen in DMSO/FBS in liquid nitrogen, and a single aliquot per fraction was used for sequencing. Endoscopy and small intestinal biopsy were performed in all 30 or so patients in the study. Intraepithelial cells were released by stirring biopsies for one hour at 37°C in RPMI containing EGTA, MgCl2 and 1% FBS. The Qiagen DNeasy blood extraction kit was used to extract genomic DNA from the frozen unsorted cell fractions. Library creation used the immunoSEQ multiplex PCR assay. In a multiplexed PCR, the TR loci were amplified; reverse primers were designed against J gene segments, whereas forward primers were designed against V gene segments. The Illumina HiSeq System was used to sequence the amplified CDR3 regions. Turning to the authors' computational methods: To strip out PCR and sequencing errors and collapse the data into unique sequences, a nearest-neighbour algorithm merged closely related reads. Repertoires were summarised in terms of clonality and T cell density, with T cell density defined as TR molecules per amount of genomic DNA input. CDR3 amino acid sequences present in at least 80% of unsorted samples were defined as public TRs, and these public TRs were then tested for differential abundance between coeliac and control samples. Disease-group differences in clonality and density were tested with Kruskal-Wallis tests followed by Dunn post-tests. The table was pulled from immuneACCESS by TCRdb, which kept in-frame rearrangements only. Such tables lose some clones; where checked, under half of the loss comes from unresolved V genes, and the rest has no known cause. That table gives V, J and clone size, and the DNA gave D and trimming. The table for this sample lists over 3,500 clones; around two thirds of them were counted only once. The biggest ten clones account for 11% of the sample.

With respect to this clone: No antigen is known for it. Base qualities are missing; no much larger clone stands one base away.

The germline V end is reduced by 7 bases and the J end by 7 bases; junction bases left unmatched: 17. The CDR3 contains 15 residues, cysteine and phenylalanine counted. This entry keeps only the CDR3 DNA: 45 bases, framed from base 1. CDR1 and CDR2 were assigned from the germline V gene as SGHRS and YFSETQ. The chain uses TRBV5-1 and TRBJ2-7, and 7 junction bases match TRBD1. The receptor was derived from a woman aged 18-29 years with active celiac disease. Specimen: intraepithelial lymphocytes from the gut. The cell subset or site label for this specimen denotes: intraepithelial cell (IEC) fraction of small intestinal biopsy. The nucleotides read TGCGCCAGCCGCAGGGGCTCGGAAGGGGGCTTAGAGCAGTACTTC. Its product reads: CASRRGSEGGLEQYF.